The subject of this entry is one T cell receptor (beta chain). The sample belongs to a study of blood T cell repertoires in COVID-19. On the study more broadly: Acute-phase and convalescent COVID-19 samples originated in the United States, Italy and Spain. PBMCs, B-cell-depleted T cells, or T cells provided the cDNA or gDNA that made up the material.

CDR1 MDHEN and CDR2 SYDVKM come from the germline V gene. The V gene lost 5 bases and the J gene lost 2 bases, with 13 bases spanning the gap. This CDR3 spans 15 amino acids. Assay used: immunoSEQ multiplex PCR; TCRdb lists only in-frame clones, some missing. The sample lists roughly 85,000 clones; 86% were seen once. The source of this sequence is a man aged 45 to 65 with active or convalescent COVID-19. The sequencing input was peripheral blood. This chain connects TRBV28 to TRBJ2-1; a possible D gene is TRBD2 (6 bases). The CDR3 is CASSPGDSTYNEQFF. The CDR3 DNA follows: TGTGCCAGCAGTCCGGGGGATTCTACCTACAATGAGCAGTTCTTC.